This paragraph reports one T cell receptor (beta chain). Its antigen remains unidentified. Nothing much larger sits one base from this clone, and base qualities are not available. The CDR3 holds 15 amino acids from the cysteine to the phenylalanine. The kept DNA is CDR3 alone, 45 bases in frame from the first base. The germline V gene (reference sequence) gives CDR1 as MNHNY and CDR2 as SVGAGI. V drops 6 bases and J drops 0 bases, leaving 12 bases in between. This sample is drawn from a study of brain T cells in children with intractable seizures (dated by TCRdb to the early 2020s). Describing the broader study: A NanoString immunology panel was first used to screen resected brain tissue from about 53 pediatric epilepsy surgery cases for immune gene transcripts. Of the roughly twelve selected surgery cases, pre-surgery blood was also sequenced for eight, so four had brain tissue only. The paper's findings and limits, for the study overall: Because pre- and post-surgery blood were sequenced to different depths, clones absent from the pre-surgery sample may reflect undersampling. Viral specificity was inferred only from CDR3 sequence similarity, and patients' HCMV serostatus was unknown.

The immunoSEQ assay was used to generate TCR beta chain sequences from genomic DNA. As for the authors' bioinformatics: CDR3 sequences that did not begin with the conserved framework cysteine at position 104 were removed manually. Clonality was calculated as one minus the normalized Shannon's Diversity Index, with values ranging from 0 (maximal diversity) to 1 (oligoclonal). To check whether a given CDR3 had different frequencies in two samples, for example brain versus blood, chi-squared comparison-of-proportions tests were used. Public clonotypes were found through immuneACCESS searches, while the VDJdb browser was used to judge similarity to known antiviral clonotypes. This immuneACCESS table, as held by TCRdb, lists in-frame sequences with V and J called but not all clones. Of the missing ones, under half trace to an unresolved V gene in checked studies; the others have no known cause. The V and J calls and clone size were taken over from that table, and D and trimming were inferred from the DNA. Within this sample are approximately 330,000 clones, with about 94% of them counted one time only. The ten largest account for about 6% of the sample.

The time point label corresponds to: blood from clinic visit 5 months post-surgery; TSC patient then seizure free. The surgery cases with the highest brain T cell transcript signatures were chosen for TCR beta chain sequencing of brain tissue, and also of blood when blood was available. Before surgery, patients had received at least one anti-epileptic drug. The TCR-sequenced patients were children whose drug-resistant epilepsy was caused by tuberous sclerosis complex, focal cortical dysplasia, Rasmussen encephalitis or hemimegalencephaly. Bulk genomic DNA was isolated from unsorted brain tissue and whole blood using the Monarch genomic DNA purification kit.

This clonotype was obtained from a boy under two years old with tuberous sclerosis and intractable seizures. This chain joins TRBV6-6 to TRBJ1-3, with the identity of the D gene unclear. Sequenced here: peripheral blood, sampled about 5 months after surgery. Read as DNA, the sequence is TGTGCCAGCAGGCGAATACCCGGCTCTGGAAACACCATATATTTT. Translated, it gives CASRRIPGSGNTIYF.